These 29 T cell receptor beta chains originate from one sample sequenced in a study of shared clonotypes between healthy human individuals. TCRdb's table, derived via immunoSEQ multiplex PCR, lists solely in-frame clones and lacks some. The sample yields roughly 95,000 clones, over 40% seen once. The sample comprised PBMCs. These receptors were collected from a woman aged 40 to 50 in good health. Some clones in this sample may be carry-over from other donors' samples.

This clone has at least ten counts. The V gene is TRBV9, the J gene TRBJ1-4; D unclear. The V and J ends lost 0 bases and 8 bases respectively, with 14 bases between them. The V gene's germline CDR1 is SGDLS and CDR2 YYNGEE. The CDR3 extends over 15 amino acids. This CDR3 reads CASSVGVNDKEKLFF. The DNA for the CDR3 is TGTGCCAGCAGCGTAGGAGTAAATGACAAAGAAAAACTGTTTTTT.

The V call is TRBV30, the J call TRBJ2-7; the match to TRBD2 covers 9 bases. Losses at the gene ends were 1 base for V and 5 bases for J; bases not matched to a gene: 9. From germline, CDR1 is GTSNPN and CDR2 SVGIG (reference sequence). This CDR3 is built from 15 residues. The CDR3 sequence is CAWSAHRTSENEQYF. The CDR3 nucleotides read TGTGCCTGGAGTGCACACAGGACTAGCGAGAACGAGCAGTACTTC.

This clone appeared a few times. This chain connects TRBV9 to TRBJ2-5; D is possibly TRBD1 (6 bases). The J call may be mistaken, given a closer DNA end match to TRBJ2-7. Germline V CDR1 and CDR2: SGDLS, YYNGEE. The CDR3 length is 14 residues. This CDR3 is CASSVTGSTYEQYF. CDR3 DNA sequence: TGTGCCAGCAGCGTGACAGGTTCAACTTACGAGCAGTACTTC.

This clone was found a few times. This chain joins TRBV28 and TRBJ1-5; 7 bases match TRBD1. V gave up 7 bases and J gave up 6 bases; unmatched junction bases: 12. CDR3 length: 15 residues. Germline CDR1 and CDR2: MDHEN and SYDVKM. The CDR3, as DNA: TGTGCCAGCACCCCGACAGGGCGGGTGGGTCAGCCCCAGCATTTT. It translates to CASTPTGRVGQPQHF.

The chain recombines TRBV6-1 with TRBJ2-7, with D perhaps matching TRBD1 (6 bases). Germline CDR1 and CDR2: MNHNS and SASEGT. The CDR3 consists of 15 residues. Trimming cost V 3 bases and J 7 bases, with 19 bases left between them. CDR3 nucleotides: TGTGCCAGCAGTGAGGGGGCAGGGGATGGGGGTGAGCAGTACTTC. Translating it yields CASSEGAGDGGEQYF.

In nucleotides, the CDR3 is TGTGCCAGCAGCGATACTTTAGGGGACGAAAAACTGTTTTTT. It yields the protein CASSDTLGDEKLFF. The chain links TRBV7-4 to TRBJ1-4, with D possibly being TRBD1 (5 bases). The CDR3 has 14 residues. Looked up from germline, CDR1 is SGHVT and CDR2 is SQSDAQ. The V and J ends lost 5 bases and 8 bases respectively, with 15 bases between them. The whole variable domain, remainder taken from reference TRBV7-4 and TRBJ1-4, is GAGVSQSPRYKVAKRGRDVALRCDSISGHVTLYWYRQTLGQGSEVLTYSQSDAQRDKSGRPSGRFSAERPERSVSTLKIQRTEQGDSAVYLCASSDTLGDEKLFFGSGTQLSVL.

The chain links TRBV7-3 to TRBJ2-1; D perhaps matches TRBD1 (5 bases). V was cut by 8 bases and J by 4 bases, with 9 bases left in between. The CDR3 totals 12 residues. Germline CDR1 SGHTA, CDR2 FQGTGA. CDR3 coding DNA: TGTGCCAGCGGGCAGGGATACAATGAGCAGTTCTTC. This encodes CASGQGYNEQFF.

This clone was counted between two and nine times. CDR3 amino acids: CASSVDRGDDEQYF. The CDR3 DNA reads TGTGCCAGCAGCGTAGACAGGGGGGATGACGAGCAGTACTTC. The rearrangement uses TRBV9 and TRBJ2-7; TRBD1 agrees at 8 bases. Germline loops: CDR1 SGDLS, CDR2 YYNGEE. V trimming: 0 bases; J trimming: 5 bases; junction bases outside the gene matches: 4. The length of the CDR3 is 14 residues.

As to this clone: A junction end diverges from the germline sequence, so it may reflect a read error. CDR3 region: CASSLGGNSYEQHF. For the CDR3, the DNA is TGTGCCAGCAGCTTAGGTGGAAACTCCTACGAGCAGCACTTC. This chain connects TRBV7-2 to TRBJ2-5, with D uncertain. The CDR3 is 14 residues long. Germline assignment: CDR1 SGHTA and CDR2 FQGNSA.

This clone was found many times. The chain joins TRBV13 to TRBJ2-7, with TRBD1 identical over 10 bases. Germline CDR1 reads PRHDT; CDR2 reads FYEKMQ (reference sequence). Losses at the gene ends were 3 bases for V and 5 bases for J; bases not matched to a gene: 4. CDR3 length: 14 amino acids. The CDR3 loop is CASSLGQGWDEQYF. As DNA, the CDR3 is TGTGCCAGCAGCTTGGGACAGGGGTGGGACGAGCAGTACTTC.

The chain links TRBV6-6 to TRBJ1-5, with TRBD1 matching over 9 bases. TRBJ2-3 matches the DNA end more closely, so the J call is doubtful. This CDR3 region has 14 residues. Germline V lookup: CDR1 MNHNY, CDR2 SVGAGI (reference sequence). In DNA form, the CDR3 reads TGTGCCAGCAGCGGGACAGGGTTCGATCAGCCCCAGTATTTT. Translation gives CASSGTGFDQPQYF.

This sequence joins TRBV30 and TRBJ1-2, with D perhaps TRBD1 (5 bases). This CDR3 comprises 12 residues. Per the germline V gene, CDR1 is GTSNPN and CDR2 is SVGIG (reference sequence). V was shortened by 3 bases and J by 4 bases, with 9 bases between the two germline ends. The CDR3, as DNA: TGTGCCTGGAGGCCTGGGGGCTATGGCTACACCTTC. Translation gives CAWRPGGYGYTF.

As regards this clone: A read error is likely here: a far larger clone is one base away. The gene calls are TRBV5-4 and TRBJ2-7; D may be TRBD2 (6 bases). Looked up from germline, CDR1 is SGHNT and CDR2 is YYREEE (reference sequence). The CDR3 spans 14 residues. The CDR3 region is CASSSKTSNDEQHF. CDR3 sequence (DNA): TGTGCCAGCAGCTCCAAGACTAGTAACGACGAGCAGCACTTC.

The CDR3 DNA sequence: TGTGCCAGCAGCTTGGAAGCAGGGAGGAACACTGAAGCTTTCTTT. Amino acids: CASSLEAGRNTEAFF. The chain carries TRBV5-4 and TRBJ1-1; D possibly corresponds to TRBD1 (5 bases). Per the germline V gene, CDR1 is SGHNT and CDR2 is YYREEE (reference sequence). The CDR3 is 15 amino acids. Trimming took off 0 bases at V and 1 base at J, with 10 bases between the two ends.

Many counts were recorded for this clone. V gene TRBV28 combines with J gene TRBJ2-7, with 8 bases aligning to TRBD1. V was clipped by 5 bases and J by 3 bases; unmatched bases: 0. The CDR3 spans 12 residues. Germline assignment: CDR1 MDHEN and CDR2 SYDVKM. The DNA for the CDR3 is TGTGCCAGCAGTGGACAGGGCTACGAGCAGTACTTC. The encoded protein is CASSGQGYEQYF. The full variable domain, with the rest looked up from reference TRBV28 and TRBJ2-7, is DVKVTQSSRYLVKRTGEKVFLECVQDMDHENMFWYRQDPGLGLRLIYFSYDVKMKEKGDIPEGYSVSREKKERFSLILESASTNQTSMYLCASSGQGYEQYFGPGTRLTVT.

This chain connects TRBV27 to TRBJ2-1; the D is unclear. From germline, CDR1 is MNHEY and CDR2 SMNVEV (reference sequence). The CDR3 loop spans 14 amino acids. The V and J ends lost 6 bases and 3 bases respectively, with 12 bases between them. CDR3 coding DNA: TGTGCCAGCAGCCCTAATGGCAACTACAATGAGCAGTTCTTC. Protein: CASSPNGNYNEQFF.

This clone was counted a few times. This chain joins TRBV19 and TRBJ1-2, with a possible D match to TRBD1 (5 bases). From germline, CDR1 is LNHDA and CDR2 SQIVND (reference sequence). This CDR3 spans 16 amino acids. V was pared by 0 bases and J by 3 bases, with 14 bases between. In DNA form, the CDR3 reads TGTGCCAGTAGTATAGATCCCGAGGAGGGGTACTATGGCTACACCTTC. It yields the protein CASSIDPEEGYYGYTF. The whole variable domain, filled in from reference TRBV19 and TRBJ1-2, reads DGGITQSPKYLFRKEGQNVTLSCEQNLNHDAMYWYRQDPGQGLRLIYYSQIVNDFQKGDIAEGYSVSREKKESFPLTVTSAQKNPTAFYLCASSIDPEEGYYGYTFGSGTRLTVV.

This clone was picked up many times. The gene calls are TRBV28 and TRBJ2-4, with D hard to call. The CDR3 loop spans 15 amino acids. Deletions cut 2 bases from V and 3 bases from J, with 11 bases between. CDR1 and CDR2 from the germline V gene are MDHEN and SYDVKM. The CDR3 is CASSLPLSDKNIQYF. In DNA form, the CDR3 reads TGTGCCAGCAGTTTACCCCTATCCGACAAAAACATTCAGTACTTC.

The table lists this clone with a count of one. The chain joins TRBV18 to TRBJ2-7, with TRBD2 identical over 15 bases. J was trimmed by 4 bases and V by 4 bases; bases with no gene match: 5. The V gene's germline CDR1 is KGHSH and CDR2 LQKENI. This CDR3 has 16 residues. CDR3 coding DNA: TGTGCCAGCTCACGAGCCGGGACTAGCGGGAGGTACGAGCAGTACTTC. Its translation: CASSRAGTSGRYEQYF.

This clone came up a few times. The chain joins TRBV7-2 to TRBJ1-1, with 7 nucleotides matching TRBD1. V shed 4 bases, J shed 0 bases, and the junction held 5 bases outside the gene matches. The CDR3 is made up of 15 amino acids. In germline, CDR1 is SGHTA, CDR2 FQGNSA. CDR3 nucleotide sequence: TGTGCCAGCAGCTCCCAGGGGGGCATGAACACTGAAGCTTTCTTT. Its translation: CASSSQGGMNTEAFF. Full variable domain (missing parts from reference TRBV7-2 and TRBJ1-1): GAGVSQSPSNKVTEKGKDVELRCDPISGHTALYWYRQSLGQGLEFLIYFQGNSAPDKSGLPSDRFSAERTGGSVSTLTIQRTQQEDSAVYLCASSSQGGMNTEAFFGQGTRLTVV.

The chain joins TRBV29-1 to TRBJ1-1; D gene ambiguous. The CDR3 has 15 residues. Per the germline V gene, CDR1 is SQVTM and CDR2 is ANQGSEA. V lost 5 bases to trimming and J lost 1 base, with 17 bases between them. CDR3 in DNA: TGCAGCGTTCTTAAAGCATTGGCACAGAACACTGAAGCTTTCTTT. It encodes CSVLKALAQNTEAFF.

The chain links TRBV5-1 to TRBJ1-1; 8 positions match TRBD1. This CDR3 region has 17 residues. CDR1 and CDR2 from the germline V gene are SGHRS and YFSETQ. With V trimmed by 4 bases and J by 1 base, 12 bases remained unmatched. The CDR3 reads CASSPGTGGRSNTEAFF. The CDR3 bases are TGCGCCAGCAGCCCCGGGACAGGAGGTCGGTCGAACACTGAAGCTTTCTTT.

A single count supports this clone. The junction does not match germline at one end; this may be a read error. This sequence joins TRBV5-4 and TRBJ1-1; a possible D gene is TRBD1 (5 bases). CDR1 is SGHNT, CDR2 YYREEE, per germline (reference sequence). CDR3 length equals 15 residues. For the CDR3, the DNA is TGCGCCAGCAGCCAAGGGACTGGGGCGAACACTGAAGCTTTCTTT. This encodes CASSQGTGANTEAFF.

This rearrangement joins TRBV5-4 to TRBJ1-1; TRBD1 is a possible D gene (5 bases). With 6 bases removed from V and 11 bases from J, the gap between germline ends came to 23 bases. Germline V gene lookup returns CDR1 SGHNT and CDR2 YYREEE (reference sequence). The CDR3 has 14 amino acids. This CDR3 reads CASTRRTPTGAAFF. The CDR3, as DNA: TGTGCCAGCACGAGGCGGACGCCCACAGGAGCGGCTTTCTTT.

This chain links TRBV7-9 with TRBJ2-3; D is unresolved. The CDR3 is made up of 14 amino acids. Germline CDR1 and CDR2: SEHNR and FQNEAQ (reference sequence). Trimming cost V 0 bases and J 2 bases, with 6 bases left between them. The CDR3 protein is CASSLAADTDTQYF. Written as DNA, the CDR3 is TGTGCCAGCAGCTTAGCGGCGGACACAGATACGCAGTATTTT.

At least ten counts were recorded for this clone. V and J are TRBV9 and TRBJ1-2; 10 bases fit TRBD1. V lost 0 bases, J lost 4 bases, and 3 bases stayed unmatched. CDR1 and CDR2 (germline): SGDLS, YYNGEE. The CDR3 covers 15 residues. Written as DNA, the CDR3 is TGTGCCAGCAGCGTAGCGACAGGGGGCCGCTATGGCTACACCTTC. It yields the protein CASSVATGGRYGYTF.

As to this clone: One junction end does not reproduce the germline sequence, and a read error may be involved. The rearrangement joins TRBV6-5 to TRBJ2-4; 11 bases align to TRBD1. Per germline, CDR1 MNHEY and CDR2 SVGAGI. The CDR3 extends over 16 amino acids. The CDR3 loop is CASSHSYGTGGDIQYF. The CDR3 DNA is TGTGCCAGCAGTCACTCCTATGGGACAGGGGGGGACATTCAGTACTTC.

Remarks on this clone: A read error is possible here, since a much larger clone lies one base away. The chain has TRBV18 and TRBJ2-7, with D tentatively TRBD1 (5 bases). Germline V gene lookup returns CDR1 KGHSH and CDR2 LQKENI. This CDR3 contains 11 residues. The chain's CDR3 is CASPPGHEQYF. In nucleotides, the CDR3 is TGTGCCAGCCCACCAGGGCACGAGCAGTACTTC.

Concerning this clone: The junction does not match germline at one end; this may be a read error. The chain has TRBV11-2 and TRBJ2-7; no clear D gene. The CDR3 covers 14 residues. Per germline, CDR1 SGHAT and CDR2 FQNNGV. This chain's CDR3 is CACSFSESSYEQYF. The CDR3 DNA reads as TGTGCCTGCAGCTTCTCTGAGAGCTCCTACGAGCAGTACTTC.